What follows are 24 T cell receptor beta chains derived from one specimen sequenced in a study of early T cells in non-severe SARS-CoV-2 infection (dated by TCRdb to the early 2020s). Libraries came from 5' RACE. The sequencer was a NextSeq 500. TCRdb itself trimmed the public reads at Q25 with fastp, ran MiXCR and retained productive beta chains. Records with the same CDR3 protein are collapsed into one entry carrying the most frequent genes and DNA. This sample comprises around 80,000 distinct CDR3 sequences, about 10% of them detected only once. The leading ten clones occupy over 7.5% of the sample. The specimen was whole blood, collected at baseline. The receptors here all came from an adult who was a healthcare worker with PCR-confirmed SARS-CoV-2 infection or an uninfected control (not recorded which).

In this sample, this clonotype turned up a few times. DNA for the CDR3: TGTGCCAGCAGCTTCACAGGGATGACACACAATGAGCAGTTCTTC. It is translated as CASSFTGMTHNEQFF. The V call is TRBV11-2, the J call TRBJ2-1; possible D gene TRBD1, 6 bases. The germline V and J ends were trimmed by 3 bases and 5 bases, with 14 bases remaining between them. Germline V gives CDR1 SGHAT, CDR2 FQNNGV. This CDR3 is built from 15 residues.

The chain employs TRBV12-3 or TRBV12-4 and TRBJ2-3, with 14 bases identical to TRBD2. The CDR3 totals 16 residues. Losses at the gene ends were 5 bases for V and 3 bases for J; bases not matched to a gene: 4. This CDR3 is CASSPRTSGRTDTQYF. CDR3 coding DNA: TGTGCCAGCAGTCCCCGGACTAGCGGGAGGACAGATACGCAGTATTTT.

This clonotype was detected many times. The CDR3 is CATSRDTGPSRSYF. In DNA form, the CDR3 reads TGTGCCACCAGCAGAGATACAGGCCCCTCACGCTCGTACTTC. The chain recombines TRBV15 with TRBJ2-7; D is possibly TRBD1 (5 bases). Germline V gene lookup returns CDR1 LNHNV and CDR2 YYDKDF (reference sequence). This CDR3 is 14 amino acids long. V was cut by 0 bases and J by 12 bases, with 18 bases left in between.

This clonotype came up a few times. The chain is built from TRBV7-2 and TRBJ2-3; D might be TRBD1 or TRBD2, each matching 5 bases. The CDR3 totals 14 residues. Germline V gene sequence: CDR1 SGHTA, CDR2 FQGNSA. With 8 bases removed from V and 0 bases from J, the gap between germline ends came to 12 bases. The CDR3 loop is CASRTRTSTDTQYF. In DNA form, the CDR3 reads TGTGCCAGCCGAACTAGGACAAGCACAGATACGCAGTATTTT.

Turning to this clonotype: The junction and the germline gene differ at one end; a read error may be behind it. The chain recombines TRBV12-3 or TRBV12-4 with TRBJ2-7; a weak D match, TRBD1 (5 bases). This CDR3 is built from 13 residues. The CDR3 sequence is CASTTSGRASVDF. The DNA of the CDR3 is TGTGCCAGCACTACTTCCGGCAGGGCGTCGGTAGACTTC.

V gene TRBV7-3 combines with J gene TRBJ2-3, with D possibly matching TRBD2 (5 bases). The V end lost 0 bases, the J end lost 3 bases, and 7 bases lay between the germline ends. This CDR3 has 14 amino acids. The germline V gene has CDR1 SGHTA and CDR2 FQGTGA. In DNA, the CDR3 is TGTGCCAGCAGCTTAACGGACTCTACAGATACGCAGTATTTT. Its protein product is CASSLTDSTDTQYF.

This clonotype was picked up a small number of times. The V gene is TRBV29-1, the J gene TRBJ2-3; D remains unclear. The CDR3 is 12 amino acids. Germline V gene lookup returns CDR1 SQVTM and CDR2 ANQGSEA. V lost 7 bases to trimming and J lost 0 bases, with 8 bases between them. CDR3 in amino acids: CSGTPSTDTQYF. In DNA, the CDR3 is TGCAGCGGTACCCCTAGCACAGATACGCAGTATTTT.

This clonotype was counted ten times or more. The rearrangement uses TRBV27 and TRBJ1-4, with TRBD1 identical over 9 bases. After removal of 6 bases from V and 8 bases from J, the junction contained 4 bases not matched to a gene. The CDR3 totals 13 residues. Germline V CDR1 and CDR2: MNHEY, SMNVEV (reference sequence). DNA of the CDR3: TGTGCCAGCAGACAGGGGGCCTTGGAAAAACTGTTTTTT. Translation gives CASRQGALEKLFF.

A few counts support this clonotype. J is TRBJ2-7 and V is TRBV5-5; TRBD1 matches 7 bases. The CDR3 is 13 amino acids. Germline CDR1 reads SGHKS; CDR2 reads YYEKEE (reference sequence). The V gene end was trimmed by 4 bases and the J gene end by 4 bases; junction bases not matched to a gene: 5. The DNA of the CDR3 is TGTGCCAGCAGCCCTGTGGACAGGTACGAGCAGTACTTC. It encodes CASSPVDRYEQYF.

V and J are TRBV9 and TRBJ1-3; TRBD1 agrees at 7 bases. CDR1 and CDR2 from the germline V gene are SGDLS and YYNGEE. The V segment lost 3 bases and the J segment 1 base; nucleotides outside the gene matches: 4. The CDR3 loop spans 15 amino acids. The chain's CDR3 is CASSAGTVSGNTIYF. CDR3 in DNA: TGTGCCAGCAGCGCCGGGACAGTTTCTGGAAACACCATATATTTT.

This chain connects TRBV16 to TRBJ1-5; D is perhaps TRBD1 (6 bases). The germline V gene encodes CDR1 KGHSY and CDR2 FQNENV. This CDR3 comprises 14 residues. Trimming shortened V by 2 bases and J by 4 bases, and 9 bases separated the two germline ends. CDR3 nucleotide sequence: TGTGCCAGCAGCCAAGGCAGGGGAAATCAGCCCCAGCATTTT. This sequence encodes CASSQGRGNQPQHF.

V gene TRBV24-1 combines with J gene TRBJ1-1; D is unclear. Between the trimmed V and J ends, which lost 4 bases and 1 base, there was a span of 6 bases. The CDR3 is made up of 13 amino acids. CDR1 and CDR2 (germline): KGHDR, SFDVKD. Here the CDR3 reads CATSEHGNTEAFF. CDR3 sequence (DNA): TGTGCCACCAGTGAGCACGGGAACACTGAAGCTTTCTTT.

The chain joins TRBV7-8 to TRBJ2-1; D might be TRBD2 (5 bases). This CDR3 contains 12 residues. Germline V gives CDR1 SGHVS, CDR2 FQNEAQ. Between the trimmed V and J ends, which lost 5 bases and 9 bases, there was a span of 11 bases. The CDR3 DNA reads as TGTGCCAGCAGCCCACCTAGCAGTGAGCAGTTCTTC. Translation: CASSPPSSEQFF. Full variable domain (rest looked up from reference TRBV7-8 and TRBJ2-1): GAGVSQSPRYKVAKRGQDVALRCDPISGHVSLFWYQQALGQGPEFLTYFQNEAQLDKSGLPSDRFFAERPEGSVSTLKIQRTQQEDSAVYLCASSPPSSEQFFGPGTRLTVL.

This chain joins TRBV20-1 and TRBJ1-6; D not resolved. CDR3 length equals 15 residues. Germline CDR1 is DFQATT and CDR2 is SNEGSKA (reference sequence). V gave up 8 bases and J gave up 4 bases, with 18 bases separating them. The chain's CDR3 is CSLRTATFYNSPLHF. DNA for the CDR3: TGCAGTCTCAGGACCGCCACTTTTTATAATTCACCCCTCCACTTT.

Only a few counts were recorded for this clonotype. J is TRBJ2-1 and V is TRBV20-1; 10 bases align to TRBD2. The germline V gene has CDR1 DFQATT and CDR2 SNEGSKA (reference sequence). The CDR3 is 16 amino acids. V shed 0 bases and J 7 bases; nucleotides not matched to a gene: 9. CDR3 nucleotides: TGCAGTGCTAGAGACTCGGGACTAGCGCCAAAGAATGAGCAGTTCTTC. Translated, it gives CSARDSGLAPKNEQFF.

This clonotype was seen a few times. V and J are TRBV20-1 and TRBJ1-1; D gene unclear. Germline CDR1 reads DFQATT; CDR2 reads SNEGSKA (reference sequence). This CDR3 has 15 amino acids. Deletions cut 0 bases from V and 0 bases from J, with 11 bases between. CDR3 sequence (DNA): TGCAGTGCTAGAGATTCGGCAGGCATGAACACTGAAGCTTTCTTT. Its translation: CSARDSAGMNTEAFF.

The chain is built from TRBV28 and TRBJ1-2, with D perhaps matching TRBD1 (6 bases). The V and J ends lost 3 bases and 2 bases respectively, with 10 bases between them. Per the germline V gene, CDR1 is MDHEN and CDR2 is SYDVKM. The CDR3 sequence is 14 residues long. CDR3 region: CASSFVGGNYGYTF. CDR3 coding DNA: TGTGCCAGCAGTTTCGTAGGGGGGAACTATGGCTACACCTTC.

This clonotype was seen only a few times. The chain employs TRBV20-1 and TRBJ1-3; possible D gene TRBD1, 6 bases. The V gene lost 3 bases and the J gene lost 3 bases, with 15 bases spanning the gap. The CDR3 runs 15 residues. Per the germline V gene, CDR1 is DFQATT and CDR2 is SNEGSKA (reference sequence). CDR3 sequence reads: CSASPTQGVGNTIYF. CDR3 nucleotide sequence: TGCAGTGCTAGCCCCACACAGGGTGTTGGAAACACCATATATTTT.

In this sample, this clonotype turned up many times. V gene TRBV6-6 combines with J gene TRBJ2-1, with D perhaps assigned TRBD1 or TRBD2 (5 bases each). This CDR3 region has 16 residues. The V end was cut by 9 bases, the J end by 2 bases, with 20 bases between. Per germline, CDR1 MNHNY and CDR2 SVGAGI (reference sequence). CDR3 DNA: TGTGCCAGGGGGGAGCCCCCCTGTCGCGCCTACAATGAGCAGTTCTTC. Residues: CARGEPPCRAYNEQFF.

This chain connects TRBV3-1 to TRBJ1-2; 7 nucleotides line up with TRBD1. The CDR3 is 15 residues long. Germline CDR1 and CDR2: LGHDT and YNNKEL (reference sequence). The V segment lost 4 bases and the J segment 8 bases; nucleotides outside the gene matches: 13. The chain's CDR3 is CASSPRQGPEGGYTF. The CDR3 DNA reads as TGTGCCAGCAGCCCTCGACAGGGCCCGGAGGGAGGCTACACCTTC.

The V and J genes are TRBV6-5 and TRBJ2-3; D is unresolved. Trimming stripped 5 bases from V and 3 bases from J, with 15 bases between. The CDR3 consists of 15 residues. Germline lookup yields CDR1 MNHEY and CDR2 SVGAGI. CDR3 nucleotides: TGTGCCAGCAGTCCTGATCGGGCGGCAACAGATACGCAGTATTTT. It is translated as CASSPDRAATDTQYF.

In its sample, this clonotype was seen a few times. The CDR3 region is CASSLLAGNTIYF. CDR3 coding DNA: TGTGCCAGCAGTTTACTTGCTGGAAACACCATATATTTT. The rearrangement uses TRBV12-3 or TRBV12-4 and TRBJ1-3; no definite D call. This CDR3 spans 13 amino acids. The V end was cut by 2 bases, the J end by 2 bases, with 4 bases between.

This clonotype was picked up many times. The chain joins TRBV12-3 or TRBV12-4 to TRBJ2-1; D might be TRBD1 or TRBD2, each matching 7 bases. V dropped 7 bases and J dropped 9 bases, with 31 bases sitting between them. This CDR3 spans 18 amino acids. CDR3 sequence reads: CASIKPRGGLNPTGEQFF. CDR3 in DNA: TGTGCCAGCATCAAACCCAGGGGGGGACTTAATCCCACTGGTGAGCAGTTCTTC.

This clonotype occurred a few times. The chain employs TRBV7-9 and TRBJ1-4; the D is unclear. Germline loops: CDR1 SEHNR, CDR2 FQNEAQ (reference sequence). This CDR3 is built from 16 residues. V lost 4 bases to trimming and J lost 0 bases, with 12 bases between them. CDR3 nucleotide sequence: TGTGCCAGCAGCTGGAGACTAGGGACAACTAATGAAAAACTGTTTTTT. Protein: CASSWRLGTTNEKLFF.